The rows below give T cell receptor beta chains drawn from one sample of a study of blood T cell repertoires in COVID-19. Profiled with immunoSEQ multiplex PCR; TCRdb holds only in-frame clones, not every one. The sample contains 200,000 to 250,000 clones, under 90% of which appear only once. The sequencing input was peripheral blood. Receptor source: a woman aged 80 or over with active or convalescent COVID-19. The CDR3 runs from the conserved cysteine through the conserved F or W.

j_call | v_call | cdr3_aa
TRBJ1-6 | TRBV21-1 | CASSKPYSSYNSPLHF
TRBJ2-1 | TRBV5-1 | CASKSGRYGDEQFF
TRBJ2-1 | TRBV5-1 | CASSLVTSGNNEQFF
TRBJ2-5 | TRBV18 | CASSWASGSLETQYF
TRBJ2-3 | TRBV7-9 | CASSPGTSGVTDTQYF
TRBJ2-3 | TRBV7-3 | CASSSGLAEGDTQYF
TRBJ2-4 | TRBV5-1 | CASSSGLAKNIQYF
TRBJ1-3 | TRBV2 | CATRQGFSGNTIYF
TRBJ2-7 | TRBV7-2 | CASSLVASGSSSYEQYF
TRBJ1-5 | TRBV7-2 | CASSSTGTSNQPQHF
TRBJ2-7 | TRBV29-1 | CSVELGAGRDYEQYF
TRBJ1-2 | TRBV18 | CASSPGQALYGYTF
TRBJ2-7 | TRBV5-5 | CASSQGQGPTYEQYF
TRBJ1-6 | TRBV9 | CASSVQNSPLHF
TRBJ1-1 | TRBV6-1 | CASRDRVAFF
TRBJ1-6 | TRBV15 | CATSPTGNSPLHF
TRBJ2-1 | TRBV2 | CASGSGATSYNEQFF
TRBJ2-7 | TRBV28 | CASSEGPVPYEQYF
TRBJ1-2 | TRBV6-1 | CASSEAGRGFYGYTF
TRBJ1-1 | TRBV5-1 | CASSLETDGEDTEAFF
TRBJ1-2 | TRBV29-1 | CSVEDPWAGKGVYGYTF
TRBJ2-5 | TRBV7-2 | CASRIGLASMETQYF
TRBJ2-3 | TRBV9 | CASSVAPTSGARGTDTQYF
TRBJ1-1 | TRBV7-2 | CASSPITGGVSEAFF
TRBJ2-3 | TRBV2 | CASSPRGLAGGTDTQYF
TRBJ1-1 | TRBV5-1 | CASSLVGANTEAFF
TRBJ2-4 | TRBV6-2/TRBV6-3 | CASSSVDINIQYF
TRBJ1-1 | TRBV6-5 | CASSWDRRGNTEAFF
TRBJ2-1 | TRBV29-1 | CSVVRDSTVYNEQFF
TRBJ1-1 | TRBV29-1 | CSVQVRAFF
TRBJ1-4 | TRBV5-8 | CASSRQGLIGEKLFF
TRBJ2-3 | TRBV5-1 | CASRVSGVTNTQYF
TRBJ2-7 | TRBV27 | CASSFGGALGEQYF
TRBJ2-5 | TRBV18 | CASSPDRSQETQYF
TRBJ1-2 | TRBV20-1 | CSRVGQGGYTF
TRBJ1-1 | TRBV24-1 | CATSDPRVPTFTEAFF